This T cell receptor (delta chain) was documented in a study of Vδ1+ human thymocytes. Study observations and caveats: About 20% of thymic delta-chain sequences were Vdelta2, with few Vdelta3, unlike blood Vdelta1+ controls. Unexpected Vdelta2 sequences could cause misinterpretation of bulk repertoire data. Thymic TRG and TRD repertoires appeared highly polyclonal, with Gaussian CDR3 length distributions.

Purity of the sorted Vdelta1+ thymocytes ranged from 98% to 99.6%. Sequences come from RNA converted to cDNA by reverse transcription. Multiplex PCR used pooled V-gene forward primers and a constant-region reverse primer to amplify CDR3s. TCRdb re-processed the multiplex PCR reads using CATT. The sample has 54,000 or so delta-chain clones, 15% to 20% seen once. Germline lookup yields CDR1 TSWWSYY and CDR2 QGS. This CDR3 has 19 residues. V was clipped by 0 bases and J by 0 bases; unmatched bases: 11. A remark on this clone: What it recognizes is unknown.

Sequencing used Vdelta1+ gamma-delta thymocytes from the thymus. Subset indicated: FACS-sorted CD3+ TCRalphabeta- TCRVdelta1+ TCRVdelta2- thymocytes. This receptor was taken from a boy younger than two who had congenital heart surgery. This chain joins TRDV1 and TRDJ1; 9 bases align to TRDD2. The CDR3, as DNA: TGTGCTCTTGGGGAACTGCAACCTTCCTACCACCAGTACACCGATAAACTCATCTTT. It yields the protein CALGELQPSYHQYTDKLIF.